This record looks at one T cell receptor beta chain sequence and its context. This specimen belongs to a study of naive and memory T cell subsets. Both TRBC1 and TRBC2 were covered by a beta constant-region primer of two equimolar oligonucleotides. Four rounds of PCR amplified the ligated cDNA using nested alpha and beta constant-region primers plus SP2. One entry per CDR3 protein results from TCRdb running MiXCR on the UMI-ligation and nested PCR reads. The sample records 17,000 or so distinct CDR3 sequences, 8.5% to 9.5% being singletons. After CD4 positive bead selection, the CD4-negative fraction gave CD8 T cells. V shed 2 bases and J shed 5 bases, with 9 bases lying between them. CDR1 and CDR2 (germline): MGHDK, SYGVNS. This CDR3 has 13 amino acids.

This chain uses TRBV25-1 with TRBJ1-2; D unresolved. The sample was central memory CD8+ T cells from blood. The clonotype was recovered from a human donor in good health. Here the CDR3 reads CASSEGSQYGYTF. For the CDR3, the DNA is TGTGCCAGCAGTGAAGGGTCCCAATATGGCTACACCTTC.